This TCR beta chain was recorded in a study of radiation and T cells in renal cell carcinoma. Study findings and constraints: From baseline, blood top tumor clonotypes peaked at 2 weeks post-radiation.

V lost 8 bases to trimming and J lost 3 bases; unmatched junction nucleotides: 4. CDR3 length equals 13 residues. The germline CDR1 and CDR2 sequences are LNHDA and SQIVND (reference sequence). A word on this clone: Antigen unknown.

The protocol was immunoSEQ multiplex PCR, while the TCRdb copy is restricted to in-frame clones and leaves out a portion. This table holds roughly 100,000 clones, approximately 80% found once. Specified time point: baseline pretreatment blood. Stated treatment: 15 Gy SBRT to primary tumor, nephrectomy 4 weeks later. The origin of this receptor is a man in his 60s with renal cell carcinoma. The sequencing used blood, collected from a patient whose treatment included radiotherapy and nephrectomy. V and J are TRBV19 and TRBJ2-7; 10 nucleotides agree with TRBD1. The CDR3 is CASHGTGVYEQYF. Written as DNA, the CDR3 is TGTGCCAGTCACGGGACAGGGGTCTACGAGCAGTACTTC.